The 20 T cell receptor beta chains listed next were all sequenced from one sample in a study of identical twins. TCRdb recomputed calls from the 5' RACE reads with MiXCR, one row per CDR3 protein. Among just under 650,000 distinct CDR3 sequences listed, less than 9% were seen once. This same sample was also part of a study on yellow fever vaccine responses in identical twins.

Sequenced input: PBMCs. Receptors were obtained from a woman younger than 30 in good health.

The V and J genes are TRBV3-1 and TRBJ2-2, with D possibly being TRBD1 (7 bases). Germline loops: CDR1 LGHDT, CDR2 YNNKEL (reference sequence). Trimming removed 3 bases from V and 4 bases from J, with 12 bases in between. This CDR3 comprises 15 residues. The chain's CDR3 is CASSQEGAGTGELFF. Written as DNA, the CDR3 is TGTGCCAGCAGCCAGGAGGGGGCCGGCACCGGGGAGCTGTTTTTT. The full variable domain, in which reference TRBV3-1 and TRBJ2-2 provide the parts outside the CDR3, is DTAVSQTPKYLVTQMGNDKSIKCEQNLGHDTMYWYKQDSKKFLKIMFSYNNKELIINETVPNRFSPKSPDKAHLNLHINSLELGDSAVYFCASSQEGAGTGELFFGEGSRLTVL.

This chain uses TRBV5-1 with TRBJ2-3, with 13 bases lining up with TRBD2. The V gene's germline CDR1 is SGHRS and CDR2 YFSETQ. The CDR3 totals 17 residues. V lost 4 bases and J lost 6; bases outside the gene matches: 11. The CDR3 region is CASSPTSGRALPDTQYF. Written as DNA, the CDR3 is TGCGCCAGCAGCCCAACTAGCGGGAGGGCTTTACCGGATACGCAGTATTTT.

This clonotype has ten or more counts. The V and J genes are TRBV12-3 or TRBV12-4 and TRBJ1-6; the D is unclear. Trimming took 5 bases from V and 8 from J, leaving 19 bases between them. This CDR3 has 16 amino acids. The CDR3 DNA reads as TGTGCCAGCAGTACCCGGGAGGTAATTGCTGATTCACCCCTCCACTTT. Its translation is CASSTREVIADSPLHF.

The rearrangement uses TRBV5-5 and TRBJ2-2; D possibly matches TRBD1 or TRBD2 (5 bases each). With 2 bases removed from V and 0 bases from J, the gap between germline ends came to 8 bases. Germline CDR1 and CDR2: SGHKS and YYEKEE (reference sequence). The CDR3 runs 15 residues. The CDR3 bases are TGTGCCAGCAGCTTCGGGGCATCGAACACCGGGGAGCTGTTTTTT. Encoded protein: CASSFGASNTGELFF.

This clonotype appeared a few times. The rearrangement joins TRBV20-1 to TRBJ1-1; D remains ambiguous. This CDR3 is built from 13 residues. CDR1 is DFQATT, CDR2 SNEGSKA, per germline (reference sequence). Trimming took off 6 bases at V and 0 bases at J, with 11 bases between the two ends. The CDR3 loop is CSARWGLNTEAFF. The CDR3 nucleotides read TGCAGTGCCCGATGGGGTTTGAACACTGAAGCTTTCTTT.

This chain uses TRBV2 with TRBJ2-2; TRBD1 aligns across 7 bases. Germline V gene sequence: CDR1 SNHLY, CDR2 FYNNEI. Germline trimming cut 4 bases from V and 4 bases from J; bases unmatched to any gene: 6. The CDR3 is 15 residues long. The CDR3 region is CASSGEQGVTGELFF. As DNA, the CDR3 is TGTGCCAGCAGTGGGGAGCAGGGGGTCACCGGGGAGCTGTTTTTT.

This clonotype was observed a few times. This rearrangement joins TRBV5-1 to TRBJ1-3; D perhaps matches TRBD1 (5 bases). Looked up from germline, CDR1 is SGHRS and CDR2 is YFSETQ. With 4 bases removed from V and 3 bases from J, the gap between germline ends came to 11 bases. This CDR3 is built from 14 residues. CDR3 DNA sequence: TGCGCCAGCAGCGCCGGGGACGATGGAAACACCATATATTTT. Residues: CASSAGDDGNTIYF.

This chain links TRBV28 with TRBJ2-5; D may be TRBD1 (6 bases). V shed 6 bases and J shed 4 bases, with 30 bases lying between them. The CDR3 covers 19 residues. CDR1 is MDHEN and CDR2 is SYDVKM in the germline V gene. CDR3 DNA sequence: TGTGCCAGCAGCCGAAGGGGTACTTACAGGGTGTGGGACGGAGAGACCCAGTACTTC. Its protein product is CASSRRGTYRVWDGETQYF.

The chain couples TRBV20-1 to TRBJ1-1; possible D gene TRBD1, 5 bases. This CDR3 is built from 17 residues. The V gene lost 2 bases and the J gene lost 1 base, with 20 bases spanning the gap. Per the germline V gene, CDR1 is DFQATT and CDR2 is SNEGSKA (reference sequence). The CDR3 here is CSARKLWSGTGNTEAFF. Written as DNA, the CDR3 is TGCAGTGCTAGAAAACTGTGGTCCGGGACGGGGAACACTGAAGCTTTCTTT.

This clonotype was seen a handful of times. V is TRBV12-3 or TRBV12-4 and J is TRBJ1-1; tentatively, D is TRBD1 (5 bases). This CDR3 is 16 amino acids long. With 7 bases removed from V and 1 base from J, the gap between germline ends came to 19 bases. For the CDR3, the DNA is TGTGCCAGCACCATTACTGGTCTGGGGGGGAACACTGAAGCTTTCTTT. Protein product: CASTITGLGGNTEAFF.

This clonotype has ten or more counts. This chain connects TRBV7-2 to TRBJ2-3; 10 bases line up with TRBD2. The CDR3 is made up of 16 amino acids. CDR1 SGHTA and CDR2 FQGNSA come from the germline V gene. V trimming: 5 bases; J trimming: 3 bases; junction bases outside the gene matches: 8. The CDR3 DNA reads TGTGCCAGCAGCCCAAGGACTAGCGGAGTTACAGATACGCAGTATTTT. Translated, it gives CASSPRTSGVTDTQYF. Full variable domain (missing parts from reference TRBV7-2 and TRBJ2-3): GAGVSQSPSNKVTEKGKDVELRCDPISGHTALYWYRQSLGQGLEFLIYFQGNSAPDKSGLPSDRFSAERTGGSVSTLTIQRTQQEDSAVYLCASSPRTSGVTDTQYFGPGTRLTVL.

The J gene is TRBJ1-2, the V gene TRBV2; perhaps TRBD1 as D (5 bases). V was trimmed by 3 bases and J by 8 bases, leaving 16 bases between them. Per germline, CDR1 SNHLY and CDR2 FYNNEI. This CDR3 is built from 14 residues. CDR3 protein: CASSEAGTARGYTF. The CDR3 nucleotides are TGTGCCAGCAGTGAGGCCGGGACCGCACGCGGCTACACCTTC. Full variable domain (outside the CDR3, taken from reference TRBV2 and TRBJ1-2): EPEVTQTPSHQVTQMGQEVILRCVPISNHLYFYWYRQILGQKVEFLVSFYNNEISEKSEIFDDQFSVERPDGSNFTLKIRSTKLEDSAMYFCASSEAGTARGYTFGSGTRLTVV.

The chain links TRBV6-4 to TRBJ2-6; perhaps TRBD2 as D (5 bases). Between the trimmed V and J ends, which lost 9 bases and 2 bases, there was a span of 14 bases. Germline CDR1 is MRHNA and CDR2 is SNTAGT. The CDR3 totals 15 residues. CDR3 residues: CASGLGEAGANVLTF. The CDR3 nucleotides are TGTGCCAGTGGGTTGGGAGAGGCTGGGGCCAACGTCCTGACTTTC.

This clonotype was detected ten times or more. The genes are TRBV14 and TRBJ2-5; perhaps TRBD2 as D (6 bases). CDR3 length: 14 residues. CDR1 is SGHDN, CDR2 FVKESK, per germline. V was shortened by 4 bases and J by 7 bases, with 16 bases between the two germline ends. In DNA, the CDR3 is TGTGCCAGCAGCCCTTATCTCGGGAGAATGACCCAGTACTTC. It codes for CASSPYLGRMTQYF.

The sample holds a few counts of this clonotype. The chain carries TRBV10-3 and TRBJ1-6, with 7 bases fitting TRBD1. CDR1 is ENHRY and CDR2 is SYGVKD in the germline V gene. The CDR3 covers 13 residues. V shed 7 bases and J 7 bases; nucleotides not matched to a gene: 4. The CDR3 region has the DNA TGTGCCATCAACGAGGGACAGAATTCACCCCTCCACTTT. Amino acids: CAINEGQNSPLHF.

J is TRBJ2-1 and V is TRBV18; the D gene could be TRBD1 or TRBD2 (5 bases each). The CDR3 runs 15 residues. V lost 2 bases to trimming and J lost 9 bases, with 17 bases between them. CDR1 is KGHSH and CDR2 is LQKENI in the germline V gene. The CDR3 region is CASSPSRHGGGEQFF. The CDR3 bases are TGTGCCAGCTCACCATCCAGACACGGTGGGGGTGAGCAGTTCTTC.

The V gene is TRBV10-2, the J gene TRBJ2-1; either TRBD1 or TRBD2 may supply D (6 bases each). The V end lost 6 bases, the J end lost 4 bases, and 16 bases lay between the germline ends. Looked up from germline, CDR1 is WSHSY and CDR2 is SAAADI. The CDR3 sequence is 15 residues long. The CDR3 DNA is TGCGCCAGCAGCGAACCGGGGGCCCGGTACAATGAGCAGTTCTTC. Protein: CASSEPGARYNEQFF.

The chain recombines TRBV20-1 with TRBJ2-5, with 13 bases matching TRBD2. This CDR3 has 22 residues. Germline V gives CDR1 DFQATT, CDR2 SNEGSKA (reference sequence). Trimming took 0 bases from V and 3 from J; bases not matched to a gene: 22. The CDR3 nucleotides are TGCAGTGCTAGAGAGAGACTAGCGGGAGGTACCGGCCGTGGTGGGTACAAAGAGACCCAGTACTTC. This codes for CSARERLAGGTGRGGYKETQYF.

This clonotype has at least ten counts. The chain joins TRBV7-6 to TRBJ2-5, with TRBD2 matching over 12 bases. The V segment lost 5 bases and the J segment 4 bases; nucleotides outside the gene matches: 11. In germline, CDR1 is SGHVS, CDR2 FNYEAQ. The CDR3 has 17 residues. CDR3 in DNA: TGTGCCAGCAGCATTACTAAACTAGCGGGGGGCCCAGAGACCCAGTACTTC. Its translation is CASSITKLAGGPETQYF.

Ten or more counts support this clonotype. The chain joins TRBV15 to TRBJ1-4; maybe TRBD1 (5 bases). This CDR3 is built from 15 residues. Per germline, CDR1 LNHNV and CDR2 YYDKDF (reference sequence). Trimming left V 3 bases short and J 2 bases short, with 10 bases between. CDR3 nucleotide sequence: TGTGCCACCAGCAGGGGAGGGGCGACTAATGAAAAACTGTTTTTT. Protein product: CATSRGGATNEKLFF.